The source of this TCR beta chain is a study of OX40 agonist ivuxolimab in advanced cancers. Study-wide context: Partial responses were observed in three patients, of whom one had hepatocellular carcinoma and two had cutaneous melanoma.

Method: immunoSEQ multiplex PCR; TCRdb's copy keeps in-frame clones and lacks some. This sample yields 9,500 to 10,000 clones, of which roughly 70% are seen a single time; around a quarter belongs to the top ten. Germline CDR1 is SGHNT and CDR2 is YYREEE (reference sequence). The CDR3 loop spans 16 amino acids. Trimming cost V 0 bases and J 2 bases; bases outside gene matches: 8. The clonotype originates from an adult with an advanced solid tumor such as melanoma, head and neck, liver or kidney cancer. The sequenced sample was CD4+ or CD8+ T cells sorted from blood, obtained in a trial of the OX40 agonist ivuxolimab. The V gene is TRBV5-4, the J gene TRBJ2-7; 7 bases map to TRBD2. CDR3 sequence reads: CASSLAAGFYTYEQYF. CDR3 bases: TGTGCCAGCAGCTTGGCAGCGGGGTTCTACACCTACGAGCAGTACTTC.